Sequencing of this T cell receptor (beta chain) was carried out in a study of blood T cells in healthy people across ages. Overall study results and limits: It was held that diversity estimates obtained from one million T cells represented underestimates.

Together with a sample-barcoded 5' primer, a J-beta primer mix was included in a second PCR lasting about 6 to 11 cycles. TCRdb fed the 5' RACE reads into MiXCR, producing one record per CDR3 protein. The profile shows over 550,000 distinct CDR3 sequences, about 30% of them singletons. Notes on this clonotype: Its specificity is not known.

Trimming at V came to 0 bases and at J to 0 bases, leaving 6 bases not matched to a gene. Germline values: CDR1 SGHRS, CDR2 YFSETQ. The CDR3 spans 17 residues. Those donating, healthy Caucasian individuals from Russia, were aged roughly 6 to 95. Samples each yielded at least 5.5 micrograms of total RNA. Material for sequencing was blood. The rearrangement links TRBV5-1 to TRBJ2-7, with TRBD2 identical over 10 bases. The clonotype originates from a woman aged 80 or over in good health. The CDR3 DNA reads TGCGCCAGCAGCTTGGCATCTAGCGGGGGCATCTCCTACGAGCAGTACTTC. Translated, it gives CASSLASSGGISYEQYF.